Shown below are 21 T cell receptor beta chains from a single sample sequenced in a study of blood T cell repertoires in COVID-19. Using immunoSEQ multiplex PCR, the repertoire was profiled, and TCRdb retains in-frame clones only, with some absent. The sample consists of more than 85,000 clones, approximately 80% of them appearing once. Specimen: peripheral blood. The origin of the receptors is a woman at least 80 years old with acute or convalescent COVID-19.

The chain couples TRBV28 to TRBJ2-7; the match to TRBD1 covers 12 bases. The CDR3 totals 15 residues. CDR1 is MDHEN, CDR2 SYDVKM, per germline. The trim removed 5 bases at V and 5 bases at J, leaving 7 bases unmatched. CDR3 loop: CASSLGDRGHNEQYF. CDR3 bases: TGTGCCAGCAGTCTCGGGGACAGGGGGCACAACGAGCAGTACTTC.

The V and J genes are TRBV18 and TRBJ2-1, with 9 nucleotides matching TRBD1. This CDR3 is 15 amino acids long. V shed 2 bases, J shed 6 bases, and the junction held 5 bases outside the gene matches. Germline CDR1 KGHSH, CDR2 LQKENI. CDR3: CASSPWTGVTNEQFF. CDR3 nucleotide sequence: TGTGCCAGCTCACCATGGACAGGGGTAACCAATGAGCAGTTCTTC. Based on the CDR3 plus reference TRBV18 and TRBJ2-1, the full variable domain is NAGVMQNPRHLVRRRGQEARLRCSPMKGHSHVYWYRQLPEEGLKFMVYLQKENIIDESGMPKERFSAEFPKEGPSILRIQQVVRGDSAAYFCASSPWTGVTNEQFFGPGTRLTVL.

The V and J genes are TRBV24-1 and TRBJ2-3; 8 bases fit TRBD1. Germline V lookup: CDR1 KGHDR, CDR2 SFDVKD. The CDR3 has 14 residues. J was trimmed by 3 bases and V by 6 bases; bases with no gene match: 4. Written as DNA, the CDR3 is TGTGCCACCAGTCGGACAGGGAAGACAGATACGCAGTATTTT. Protein product: CATSRTGKTDTQYF.

The rearrangement joins TRBV5-6 to TRBJ1-5; a weak D match, TRBD1 (6 bases). Germline V gene data show CDR1 as SGHDT and CDR2 as YYEEEE. This CDR3 is built from 16 residues. Between the trimmed V and J ends, which lost 5 bases and 2 bases, there was a span of 17 bases. The CDR3 DNA reads as TGTGCCAGCAGTCTTTGGCGGGGGGGCGGCAATCAGCCCCAGCATTTT. This translates into CASSLWRGGGNQPQHF.

The chain uses TRBV6-6 and TRBJ1-6; D uncertain. From germline, CDR1 is MNHNY and CDR2 SVGAGI (reference sequence). There are 14 residues in the CDR3. The V and J ends lost 6 bases and 5 bases respectively, with 11 bases between them. The CDR3 loop reads CASRSTQNNSPLHF. In nucleotides, the CDR3 is TGTGCCAGCAGATCGACACAAAATAATTCACCCCTCCACTTT.

This clone has only a few counts. The V call is TRBV6-5, the J call TRBJ2-4; 7 bases match TRBD1. This CDR3 region has 12 residues. Trimming cost V 6 bases and J 6 bases; bases outside gene matches: 2. Looked up from germline, CDR1 is MNHEY and CDR2 is SVGAGI. The CDR3 DNA reads TGTGCCAGCAGCTGGACAGGAAACATTCAGTACTTC. Encoded protein: CASSWTGNIQYF.

The rearrangement links TRBV20-1 to TRBJ2-3, with D perhaps matching TRBD2 (6 bases). Trimming removed 3 bases at V and 0 bases at J, with 13 bases between. This CDR3 contains 15 residues. Germline V CDR1 and CDR2: DFQATT, SNEGSKA (reference sequence). The CDR3 sequence is CSASGASVSTDTQYF. Written as DNA, the CDR3 is TGCAGTGCTAGTGGGGCTAGCGTAAGCACAGATACGCAGTATTTT.

The chain uses TRBV6-5 and TRBJ2-2; 9 bases line up with TRBD1. The CDR3 has 16 residues. Germline V gene sequence: CDR1 MNHEY, CDR2 SVGAGI. V shed 0 bases and J 5 bases; nucleotides not matched to a gene: 4. The CDR3 nucleotides read TGTGCCAGCAGTTACTCCACACAGGGGGCAACCGGGGAGCTGTTTTTT. Its translation is CASSYSTQGATGELFF.

The chain recombines TRBV9 with TRBJ2-6, with 14 bases that match TRBD2. This CDR3 comprises 18 residues. In germline, CDR1 is SGDLS, CDR2 YYNGEE. V was pared by 3 bases and J by 4 bases, with 6 bases of the junction left unmatched. CDR3 in amino acids: CASSAWTSGRRGANVLTF. The CDR3 DNA is TGTGCCAGCAGCGCATGGACTAGCGGGAGGAGAGGGGCCAACGTCCTGACTTTC.

This rearrangement joins TRBV7-9 to TRBJ1-4; 7 nucleotides match TRBD1. There are 15 residues in the CDR3. The V segment lost 3 bases and the J segment 5 bases; nucleotides outside the gene matches: 6. Germline loops: CDR1 SEHNR, CDR2 FQNEAQ (reference sequence). The CDR3 coding sequence is TGTGCCAGCAGCTTGGAAAGGGGGCTGAATGAAAAACTGTTTTTT. This sequence encodes CASSLERGLNEKLFF.

This CDR3 is CASSIVPGQGGNYGYTF. The CDR3 DNA follows: TGTGCCAGTAGTATCGTCCCGGGACAGGGTGGGAACTATGGCTACACCTTC. The rearrangement uses TRBV19 and TRBJ1-2; TRBD1 matches 9 bases. V dropped 3 bases and J dropped 2; count of bases not matched to a gene: 10. The CDR3 spans 17 residues. Germline loops: CDR1 LNHDA, CDR2 SQIVND (reference sequence).

This chain joins TRBV29-1 and TRBJ1-1, with 7 bases that match TRBD1. This CDR3 is 14 amino acids long. Losses at the gene ends were 5 bases for V and 1 base for J; bases not matched to a gene: 7. The V gene's germline CDR1 is SQVTM and CDR2 ANQGSEA. CDR3 coding DNA: TGCAGCGTTCGACAGGGTGGAGGGAACACTGAAGCTTTCTTT. Encoded protein: CSVRQGGGNTEAFF. Based on the CDR3 plus reference TRBV29-1 and TRBJ1-1, the full variable domain is SAVISQKPSRDICQRGTSLTIQCQVDSQVTMMFWYRQQPGQSLTLIATANQGSEATYESGFVIDKFPISRPNLTFSTLTVSNMSPEDSSIYLCSVRQGGGNTEAFFGQGTRLTVV.

With regard to this clone: A much bigger clone sits one base away, suggesting this may be a read error. The chain employs TRBV11-2 and TRBJ2-2; no clear D. The germline V and J ends were trimmed by 0 bases and 9 bases, with 11 bases remaining between them. CDR3 length: 14 amino acids. Germline CDR1 SGHAT, CDR2 FQNNGV. CDR3 sequence reads: CASSLDHGSRELFF. CDR3 coding DNA: TGTGCCAGCAGCTTAGATCATGGCTCCAGGGAGCTGTTTTTT.

The chain carries TRBV4-3 and TRBJ1-4; D is undetermined. The CDR3 is made up of 13 amino acids. Germline V gene lookup returns CDR1 LGHNA and CDR2 YSLEER. With 0 bases removed from V and 5 bases from J, the gap between germline ends came to 4 bases. The CDR3: CASSQDINEKLFF. The CDR3 DNA follows: TGCGCCAGCAGCCAAGATATAAATGAAAAACTGTTTTTT.

The genes are TRBV5-6 and TRBJ1-6; 8 nucleotides agree with TRBD1. J gave up 14 bases and V 6 bases, and 13 bases lay outside the gene matches. CDR3 length: 14 residues. Germline assignment: CDR1 SGHDT and CDR2 YYEEEE. CDR3 residues: CASTLGQGDLSLHF. The CDR3 coding sequence is TGTGCCAGCACCCTAGGACAGGGTGACTTGTCCCTCCACTTT.

The rearrangement links TRBV7-9 to TRBJ2-7; 7 bases align to TRBD2. The V segment lost 6 bases and the J segment 4 bases; nucleotides outside the gene matches: 6. The CDR3 consists of 13 residues. Germline V gene sequence: CDR1 SEHNR, CDR2 FQNEAQ (reference sequence). CDR3 nucleotide sequence: TGTGCCAGCAGTCATACTAGCGTGTACGAGCAGTACGTC. Translation: CASSHTSVYEQYV.

This rearrangement joins TRBV19 to TRBJ1-5, with unresolved D. The CDR3 totals 12 residues. CDR1 is LNHDA, CDR2 SQIVND, per germline (reference sequence). V dropped 11 bases and J dropped 7 bases, with 15 bases sitting between them. CDR3 nucleotides: TGTGCCTCCAAAAGCGGGGTGCAGCCCCAGCATTTT. It specifies CASKSGVQPQHF.

The chain carries TRBV5-1 and TRBJ1-1; perhaps TRBD1 as D (5 bases). The germline V gene encodes CDR1 SGHRS and CDR2 YFSETQ. Trimming left V 0 bases short and J 5 bases short, with 11 bases between. CDR3 length equals 14 residues. The chain's CDR3 is CASSLDRGRTEAFF. CDR3 nucleotide sequence: TGCGCCAGCAGCTTGGATAGGGGAAGAACTGAAGCTTTCTTT.

This chain links TRBV24-1 with TRBJ2-4, with 9 bases that match TRBD1. CDR3 size: 15 residues. Germline V gene lookup returns CDR1 KGHDR and CDR2 SFDVKD. V lost 3 bases to trimming and J lost 7 bases; unmatched junction nucleotides: 6. CDR3 sequence: CATSDPDRGVNIQYF. CDR3 nucleotide sequence: TGTGCCACCAGTGATCCCGACAGGGGGGTTAACATTCAGTACTTC.

V is TRBV5-1 and J is TRBJ2-2, with D possibly matching TRBD1 (5 bases). Trimming took 4 bases from V and 3 from J, leaving 13 bases between them. Germline CDR1 and CDR2: SGHRS and YFSETQ. This CDR3 region has 15 residues. Here the CDR3 DNA reads TGCGCCAGCAGCGCCAGGGATGATTACACCGGGGAGCTGTTTTTT. Translating gives CASSARDDYTGELFF.

V gene TRBV29-1 combines with J gene TRBJ2-1; possible D gene TRBD2, 5 bases. CDR3 length: 16 residues. Trimming left V 5 bases short and J 1 base short, with 18 bases between. Germline V gene lookup returns CDR1 SQVTM and CDR2 ANQGSEA. This CDR3 is CSVRGLGGSSYNEQFF. CDR3 nucleotides: TGCAGCGTTAGAGGTTTAGGAGGATCATCCTACAATGAGCAGTTCTTC.